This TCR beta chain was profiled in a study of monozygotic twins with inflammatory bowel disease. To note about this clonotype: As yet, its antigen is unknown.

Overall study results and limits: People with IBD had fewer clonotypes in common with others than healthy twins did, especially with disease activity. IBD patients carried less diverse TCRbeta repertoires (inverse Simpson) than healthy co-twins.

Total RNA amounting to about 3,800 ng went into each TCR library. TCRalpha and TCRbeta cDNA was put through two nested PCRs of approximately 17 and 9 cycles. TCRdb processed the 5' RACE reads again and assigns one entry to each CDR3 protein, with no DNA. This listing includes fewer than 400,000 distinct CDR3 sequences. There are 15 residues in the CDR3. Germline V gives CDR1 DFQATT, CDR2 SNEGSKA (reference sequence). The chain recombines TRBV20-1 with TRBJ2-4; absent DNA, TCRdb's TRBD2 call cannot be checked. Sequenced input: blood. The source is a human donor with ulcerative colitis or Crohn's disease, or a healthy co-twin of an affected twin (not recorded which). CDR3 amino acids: CSARDWRETKNIQYF.